These 14 T cell receptor beta chains were sequenced from one sample in a study of cytomegalovirus exposure and HLA in healthy donors. PCR amplification relied on 60 Vbeta primers (plus 13 Jbeta primers). Sequencing was performed with immunoSEQ multiplex PCR; in TCRdb, only in-frame clones are kept and a portion is missing. This sample's table has roughly 100,000 clones. Sequences were obtained from PBMCs. The receptors shown here come from a middle-aged man in good health and CMV-seronegative.

The gene calls are TRBV15 and TRBJ2-5, with 9 bases lining up with TRBD1. The last part of the DNA fits TRBJ2-7 better; the J call may be wrong. Germline V gene data show CDR1 as LNHNV and CDR2 as YYDKDF (reference sequence). The length of the CDR3 is 14 residues. The CDR3 DNA reads TGTGCCACCAGCAGAGGAGGGACAGGGTTCGAGCAGTACTTC. Translation gives CATSRGGTGFEQYF.

The genes are TRBV2 and TRBJ1-1; 7 nucleotides line up with TRBD1. This CDR3 has 14 amino acids. Germline CDR1 reads SNHLY; CDR2 reads FYNNEI. The V and J ends lost 6 bases and 0 bases, in that order; junction bases with no gene match: 4. The DNA for the CDR3 is TGTGCCAGCAGCGGGGGACAGCTGAACACTGAAGCTTTCTTT. As protein: CASSGGQLNTEAFF.

The V and J genes are TRBV2 and TRBJ1-4, with D perhaps TRBD1 (6 bases). Trimming took 1 base from V and 13 from J, leaving 16 bases between them. Germline values: CDR1 SNHLY, CDR2 FYNNEI. This CDR3 has 14 amino acids. The CDR3 nucleotides are TGTGCCAGCAGTGAAGGTACAGGGCGCCGGGGACTGTTTTTT. The encoded protein is CASSEGTGRRGLFF.

The rearrangement links TRBV7-9 to TRBJ1-3, with D possibly TRBD1 on 5 matching bases. V was shortened by 2 bases and J by 4 bases, with 12 bases between the two germline ends. This CDR3 is built from 15 residues. Germline V lookup: CDR1 SEHNR, CDR2 FQNEAQ (reference sequence). Here the CDR3 reads CASSLTWDSGNTIYF. CDR3 coding DNA: TGTGCCAGCAGCTTAACCTGGGACTCAGGAAACACCATATATTTT.

The V gene is TRBV10-3, the J gene TRBJ2-2; D remains unclear. This CDR3 is built from 14 residues. Germline lookup yields CDR1 ENHRY and CDR2 SYGVKD. V lost 6 bases to trimming and J lost 1 base, with 9 bases between them. The CDR3 here is CAIRRGQNTGELFF. CDR3 nucleotides: TGTGCCATCAGGCGTGGGCAGAACACCGGGGAGCTGTTTTTT.

The gene calls are TRBV5-1 and TRBJ2-7; 8 nucleotides match TRBD1. The CDR3 is 15 residues long. V lost 2 bases, J lost 3 bases, and 7 bases stayed unmatched. The germline gives CDR1 SGHRS, CDR2 YFSETQ. The CDR3 protein is CASSFSGGSSYEQYF. The CDR3 DNA reads as TGCGCCAGCAGCTTCTCAGGGGGCTCGAGCTACGAGCAGTACTTC.

The chain carries TRBV9 and TRBJ2-2; no clear D. V was clipped by 3 bases and J by 4 bases, with 10 bases between them. This CDR3 is built from 14 residues. Germline loops: CDR1 SGDLS, CDR2 YYNGEE. The CDR3: CASSARGSTGELFF. CDR3 nucleotide sequence: TGTGCCAGCAGCGCCCGAGGTAGCACCGGGGAGCTGTTTTTT.

This chain connects TRBV7-2 to TRBJ2-7; unclear D gene. The CDR3 length is 13 residues. V was clipped by 4 bases and J by 2 bases, with 9 bases between them. Germline-derived CDR1 and CDR2 are SGHTA and FQGNSA. CDR3 in DNA: TGTGCCAGCAGCTACACCAAAGCCTACGAGCAGTACTTC. Translating it yields CASSYTKAYEQYF.

The chain uses TRBV19 and TRBJ1-1; D is perhaps TRBD1 (5 bases). The germline CDR1 and CDR2 sequences are LNHDA and SQIVND (reference sequence). The CDR3 runs 15 residues. V lost 3 bases to trimming and J lost 0 bases, with 11 bases between them. This chain's CDR3 is CASSIRGSMNTEAFF. Written as DNA, the CDR3 is TGTGCCAGTAGTATCCGGGGGTCCATGAACACTGAAGCTTTCTTT.

This chain joins TRBV19 and TRBJ1-4; tentative D call: TRBD1 (6 bases). CDR1 and CDR2 (germline): LNHDA, SQIVND (reference sequence). The V end lost 6 bases, the J end lost 8 bases, and 19 bases lay between the germline ends. The CDR3 is 15 amino acids. This CDR3 is CASRLGQTTYEKLFF. CDR3 DNA: TGTGCCAGTAGGCTAGGACAGACGACCTACGAAAAACTGTTTTTT.

This rearrangement joins TRBV13 to TRBJ1-3; no firm D call. The CDR3 is 14 amino acids. Germline CDR1 is PRHDT and CDR2 is FYEKMQ (reference sequence). The ends were cut back, 5 bases at V and 3 bases at J, with 11 bases in the middle. CDR3 sequence reads: CASSQRAIGNTIYF. DNA of the CDR3: TGTGCCAGCAGCCAGAGGGCGATTGGAAACACCATATATTTT.

The V and J genes are TRBV7-6 and TRBJ1-5, with D hard to call. The CDR3 covers 16 residues. V lost 1 base and J 6 bases, leaving 16 bases between the germline ends. Germline CDR1 and CDR2: SGHVS and FNYEAQ. Written as DNA, the CDR3 is TGTGCCAGCAGCTTAGGTGTAGGGCCAGAGGGTCAGCCCCAGCATTTT. This translates into CASSLGVGPEGQPQHF.

CDR3 bases: TGTGCCAGCAGGGATGGGACTTTCACCGGGGAGCTGTTTTTT. Translating gives CASRDGTFTGELFF. V and J are TRBV7-9 and TRBJ2-2; possibly TRBD2 for D (6 bases). The CDR3 is 14 amino acids. Trimming took 6 bases from V and 4 from J, leaving 12 bases between them. In germline, CDR1 is SEHNR, CDR2 FQNEAQ (reference sequence).

This chain connects TRBV29-1 to TRBJ1-2; 7 bases map to TRBD1. The CDR3 is 14 amino acids. The germline V gene has CDR1 SQVTM and CDR2 ANQGSEA. V was clipped by 4 bases and J by 0 bases; unmatched bases: 5. DNA of the CDR3: TGCAGCGTTGGGGACAGTTTTACTAACTATGGCTACACCTTC. It encodes CSVGDSFTNYGYTF.